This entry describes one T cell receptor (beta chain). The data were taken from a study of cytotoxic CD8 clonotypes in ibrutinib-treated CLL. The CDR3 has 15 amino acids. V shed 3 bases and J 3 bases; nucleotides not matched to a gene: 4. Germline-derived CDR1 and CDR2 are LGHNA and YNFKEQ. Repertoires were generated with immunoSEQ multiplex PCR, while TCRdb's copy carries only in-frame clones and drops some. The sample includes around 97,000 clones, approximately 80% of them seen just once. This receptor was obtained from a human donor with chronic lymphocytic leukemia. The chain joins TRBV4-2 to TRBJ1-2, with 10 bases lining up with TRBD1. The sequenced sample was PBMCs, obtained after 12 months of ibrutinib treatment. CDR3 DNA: TGTGCCAGCAGCCATATAGGACAGGGGGACTATGGCTACACCTTC. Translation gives CASSHIGQGDYGYTF.